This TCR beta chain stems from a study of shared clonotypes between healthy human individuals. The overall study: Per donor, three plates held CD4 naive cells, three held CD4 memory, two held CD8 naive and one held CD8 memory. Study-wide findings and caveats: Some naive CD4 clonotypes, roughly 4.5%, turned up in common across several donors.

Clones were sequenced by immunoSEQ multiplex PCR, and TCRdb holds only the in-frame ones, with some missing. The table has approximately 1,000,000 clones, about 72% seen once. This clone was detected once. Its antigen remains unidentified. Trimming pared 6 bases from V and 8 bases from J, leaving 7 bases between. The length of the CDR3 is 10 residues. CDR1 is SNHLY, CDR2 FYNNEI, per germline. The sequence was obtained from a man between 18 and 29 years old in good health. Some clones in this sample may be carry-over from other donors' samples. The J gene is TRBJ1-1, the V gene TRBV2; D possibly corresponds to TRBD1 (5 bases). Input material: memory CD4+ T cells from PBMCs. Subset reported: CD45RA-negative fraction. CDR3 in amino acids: CASRGGEAFF. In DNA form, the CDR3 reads TGTGCCAGCAGGGGGGGGGAAGCTTTCTTT.